The source of this T cell receptor (beta chain) is a study of cytomegalovirus exposure and HLA in healthy donors. The CDR3 extends over 15 amino acids. Unmatched junction bases numbered 10, after V lost 10 bases and J lost 3 bases. Germline CDR1 and CDR2: ENHRY and SYGVKD. Study results and caveats: Later on, an analysis found that several of the most significant clusters appeared to be linked to common viral pathogens, which included parvovirus B19.

The PCR used 60 Vbeta and 13 Jbeta primers. The method was immunoSEQ multiplex PCR; TCRdb's version includes in-frame clones alone and lacks a portion of them. This table holds fewer than 250,000 clones, roughly 80% found once. As to this clone: The antigen remains undetermined.

This chain uses TRBV10-3 with TRBJ2-1, with TRBD1 identical over 9 bases. The source of this sequence is a woman in her late teens or twenties in good health and CMV-seronegative. Sequenced input: PBMCs. Here the CDR3 reads CATEGPGQGYNEQFF. The CDR3 coding sequence is TGTGCCACCGAGGGGCCGGGACAGGGCTACAATGAGCAGTTCTTC.